A selection of T cell receptor beta chains follows, all from one sample in a study of shared clonotypes between healthy human individuals. Sequenced by immunoSEQ multiplex PCR; TCRdb stores in-frame clones only, minus some. The sample carries approximately 400,000 clones, around 96% recorded once. Source material: memory CD8+ T cells sorted from blood. All receptors come from a man aged 25-40 years in good health. Each CDR3 is given with its conserved first and last residue. The D gene is left open where the match is weak. Part of the rows lack a size; the others show once, few, many or a class for expanded clones.

D: TRBD2
V: TRBV7-9
size: .
J: TRBJ2-3
CDR3: CASSLLKGRERDTQYF
DNA: TGTGCCAGCAGCTTACTGAAGGGGCGGGAGCGAGATACGCAGTATTTT

D: .
V: TRBV19
size: .
J: TRBJ1-4
CDR3: CASRDGATNEKLFF
DNA: TGTGCCAGCCGGGACGGTGCAACTAATGAAAAACTGTTTTTT

D: TRBD2
V: TRBV4-2
size: .
J: TRBJ2-1
CDR3: CASSQSTSGHNEQFF
DNA: TGTGCCAGCAGCCAATCGACTAGCGGTCACAATGAGCAGTTCTTC

D: .
V: TRBV5-6
size: .
J: TRBJ2-7
CDR3: CASSTGTGPAYEQYF
DNA: TGTGCCAGCAGCACCGGGACCGGACCCGCCTACGAGCAGTACTTC

D: .
V: TRBV2
size: once
J: TRBJ1-4
CDR3: CASSGGEHSNEKLFF
DNA: TGTGCCAGCAGTGGCGGGGAGCACAGTAATGAAAAACTGTTTTTT

D: TRBD2
V: TRBV10-3
size: .
J: TRBJ2-3
CDR3: CAISEFTGGGADTQYF
DNA: TGTGCCATCAGTGAGTTTACGGGAGGAGGCGCAGATACGCAGTATTTT

D: TRBD1
V: TRBV7-9
size: .
J: TRBJ2-2
CDR3: CASSLAQDRANTGELFF
DNA: TGTGCCAGCAGCTTAGCGCAGGACAGGGCTAACACCGGGGAGCTGTTTTTT

D: TRBD2
V: TRBV27
size: .
J: TRBJ2-3
CDR3: CASSLDAGGRGPSTDTQYF
DNA: TGTGCCAGCAGTTTAGACGCGGGGGGTCGCGGCCCTAGCACAGATACGCAGTATTTT

D: TRBD1
V: TRBV29-1
size: .
J: TRBJ2-7
CDR3: CSVEVGTAYEQYF
DNA: TGCAGCGTTGAAGTCGGGACAGCCTACGAGCAGTACTTC

D: TRBD2
V: TRBV10-1
size: .
J: TRBJ2-3
CDR3: CASSAGTSADTQYF
DNA: TGCGCCAGCAGTGCCGGGACTAGCGCAGATACGCAGTATTTT

D: .
V: TRBV7-9
size: .
J: TRBJ1-3
CDR3: CASTRRAGNTIYF
DNA: TGTGCCAGCACCCGCAGGGCTGGAAACACCATATATTTT

D: .
V: TRBV29-1
size: .
J: TRBJ2-3
CDR3: CSVGPDGSNTQYF
DNA: TGCAGCGTTGGCCCGGACGGTTCGAATACGCAGTATTTT

D: .
V: TRBV29-1
size: .
J: TRBJ1-4
CDR3: CSATSLNEKLFF
DNA: TGCAGCGCCACTTCATTAAATGAAAAACTGTTTTTT

D: .
V: TRBV2
size: .
J: TRBJ2-2
CDR3: CASTPRAENTGELFF
DNA: TGTGCCAGTACCCCCAGAGCGGAGAACACCGGGGAGCTGTTTTTT

D: TRBD1
V: TRBV4-2
size: .
J: TRBJ1-2
CDR3: CASSQDRTGREYGYTF
DNA: TGTGCCAGCAGCCAAGACAGGACAGGGAGGGAGTATGGCTACACCTTC

D: TRBD1
V: TRBV27
size: once
J: TRBJ1-5
CDR3: CASSRDRGQPQHF
DNA: TGTGCCAGCAGCCGGGACAGAGGGCAGCCCCAGCATTTT

D: TRBD2
V: TRBV18
size: .
J: TRBJ2-3
CDR3: CASSTGPLAGGSDTQYF
DNA: TGTGCCAGCTCAACCGGGCCGCTGGCGGGAGGGTCAGATACGCAGTATTTT

D: .
V: TRBV25-1
size: .
J: TRBJ2-7
CDR3: CASSYTGEQYF
DNA: TGTGCCAGCAGTTATACGGGCGAGCAGTACTTC

D: .
V: TRBV28
size: .
J: TRBJ2-7
CDR3: CASSLSTYEQYF
DNA: TGTGCCAGCAGTTTATCGACCTACGAGCAGTACTTC

D: .
V: TRBV10-2
size: .
J: TRBJ2-1
CDR3: CASSHREPVYNEQFF
DNA: TGCGCCAGCAGCCACCGGGAGCCGGTCTACAATGAGCAGTTCTTC

D: .
V: TRBV30
size: .
J: TRBJ1-1
CDR3: CSITFPNTEAFF
DNA: TGTTCGATTACATTTCCGAACACTGAAGCTTTCTTT

D: .
V: TRBV30
size: .
J: TRBJ1-3
CDR3: CAWGQGRLGNTIYF
DNA: TGTGCCTGGGGCCAAGGGAGACTCGGAAACACCATATATTTT

D: TRBD2
V: TRBV6-6
size: .
J: TRBJ2-7
CDR3: CASTRGGSYYEQYF
DNA: TGTGCCAGCACTCGAGGCGGGAGTTATTACGAGCAGTACTTC

D: TRBD1
V: TRBV6-1
size: .
J: TRBJ2-5
CDR3: CASSARTGGSGETQYF
DNA: TGTGCCAGCAGTGCCCGGACAGGGGGATCGGGGGAGACCCAGTACTTC

D: .
V: TRBV6-1
size: .
J: TRBJ2-7
CDR3: CASSDQTSSYEQYF
DNA: TGTGCCAGCAGTGACCAGACTAGCTCCTACGAGCAGTACTTC

D: .
V: TRBV7-3
size: .
J: TRBJ1-1
CDR3: CASTPTGQPNTEAFF
DNA: TGTGCCAGCACCCCAACGGGGCAGCCGAACACTGAAGCTTTCTTT

D: TRBD2
V: TRBV4-2
size: .
J: TRBJ2-7
CDR3: CASSPRTSFDEQYF
DNA: TGTGCCAGCAGCCCCAGGACTAGCTTCGACGAGCAGTACTTC

D: .
V: TRBV6-1
size: .
J: TRBJ2-5
CDR3: CASSEPISRLGETQYF
DNA: TGTGCCAGCAGTGAACCGATATCAAGGTTAGGGGAGACCCAGTACTTC

D: .
V: TRBV15
size: .
J: TRBJ1-2
CDR3: CATSREQGNGYTF
DNA: TGTGCCACCAGCAGGGAGCAGGGAAATGGCTACACCTTC

D: TRBD1
V: TRBV9
size: .
J: TRBJ2-1
CDR3: CASRGGRGEDEQFF
DNA: TGTGCCAGCAGAGGGGGCAGGGGAGAGGATGAGCAGTTCTTC

D: .
V: TRBV21-1
size: .
J: TRBJ1-5
CDR3: CASSKAGDYSNQPQHF
DNA: TGTGCCAGCAGCAAAGCGGGGGACTATAGCAATCAGCCCCAGCATTTT

D: .
V: TRBV18
size: .
J: TRBJ2-3
CDR3: CASSPLRADTQYF
DNA: TGTGCCAGCTCACCACTTCGAGCGGATACGCAGTATTTT

D: TRBD1
V: TRBV7-9
size: .
J: TRBJ1-1
CDR3: CASSLGQGETEAFF
DNA: TGTGCCAGCAGCTTAGGCCAGGGGGAAACTGAAGCTTTCTTT

D: .
V: TRBV5-1
size: .
J: TRBJ2-7
CDR3: CASSLQGDEQYF
DNA: TGCGCCAGCAGCTTGCAGGGCGACGAGCAGTACTTC

D: TRBD2
V: TRBV7-3
size: .
J: TRBJ2-1
CDR3: CASSPKGLAGGNNEQFF
DNA: TGTGCCAGCAGCCCAAAGGGACTAGCGGGAGGGAACAATGAGCAGTTCTTC

D: .
V: TRBV13
size: .
J: TRBJ2-7
CDR3: CASSLNPREQYF
DNA: TGTGCCAGCAGCCTCAATCCGCGGGAGCAGTACTTC

D: TRBD2
V: TRBV30
size: .
J: TRBJ2-3
CDR3: CAWILFGGRALSTDTQYF
DNA: TGTGCCTGGATACTATTTGGCGGGAGGGCCCTCTCCACAGATACGCAGTATTTT

D: .
V: TRBV19
size: once
J: TRBJ2-3
CDR3: CASSIARGTDTQYF
DNA: TGTGCCAGTAGTATAGCCAGGGGCACAGATACGCAGTATTTT

D: TRBD1
V: TRBV2
size: .
J: TRBJ1-2
CDR3: CASSPSGTGNYGYTF
DNA: TGTGCCAGCAGTCCGTCCGGGACAGGGAACTATGGCTACACCTTC

D: .
V: TRBV5-8
size: .
J: TRBJ1-5
CDR3: CASSDGYQPQHF
DNA: TGTGCCAGCAGCGACGGGTATCAGCCCCAGCATTTT

D: .
V: TRBV5-6
size: .
J: TRBJ1-2
CDR3: CASSLGDFLNYGYTF
DNA: TGTGCCAGCAGCTTGGGTGATTTCCTTAACTATGGCTACACCTTC

D: .
V: TRBV4-2
size: .
J: TRBJ2-7
CDR3: CASSQDSPLSSYEQYF
DNA: TGTGCCAGCAGCCAAGATAGCCCACTCTCTTCCTACGAGCAGTACTTC

D: TRBD1
V: TRBV10-1
size: .
J: TRBJ2-3
CDR3: CAGTGWGTDTQYF
DNA: TGCGCCGGGACAGGGTGGGGCACAGATACGCAGTATTTT

D: TRBD2
V: TRBV7-2
size: .
J: TRBJ2-7
CDR3: CASSLVDRGGEQYF
DNA: TGTGCCAGCAGCTTAGTAGATCGGGGGGGCGAGCAGTACTTC

D: .
V: TRBV7-6
size: .
J: TRBJ2-4
CDR3: CASSLDALGDIQYF
DNA: TGTGCCAGCAGCTTAGATGCTCTCGGGGACATTCAGTACTTC

D: .
V: TRBV2
size: .
J: TRBJ2-3
CDR3: CASSSSTDTQYF
DNA: TGTGCCAGCAGCAGCAGCACAGATACGCAGTATTTT

D: .
V: TRBV27
size: .
J: TRBJ2-5
CDR3: CASSLSPGTDQETQYF
DNA: TGTGCCAGCAGTTTATCCCCGGGTACCGACCAAGAGACCCAGTACTTC

D: TRBD1
V: TRBV4-2
size: .
J: TRBJ2-1
CDR3: CASSQAGGWSYNEQFF
DNA: TGTGCCAGCAGCCAGGCAGGGGGTTGGTCCTACAATGAGCAGTTCTTC

D: TRBD1
V: TRBV4-1
size: .
J: TRBJ2-7
CDR3: CASSQAGQGTGEQYF
DNA: TGCGCCAGCAGCCAAGCCGGACAGGGGACAGGCGAGCAGTACTTC

D: .
V: TRBV28
size: .
J: TRBJ2-1
CDR3: CASTPMAYNEQFF
DNA: TGTGCCAGCACCCCCATGGCCTACAATGAGCAGTTCTTC

D: .
V: TRBV4-1
size: .
J: TRBJ2-7
CDR3: CASSQDSLNSRASPYEQYF
DNA: TGCGCCAGCAGCCAAGATTCGTTGAATTCGAGGGCATCCCCCTACGAGCAGTACTTC

D: .
V: TRBV15
size: once
J: TRBJ2-1
CDR3: CATSRVDGANEQFF
DNA: TGTGCCACCAGCAGGGTCGATGGTGCCAATGAGCAGTTCTTC

D: TRBD2
V: TRBV10-3
size: .
J: TRBJ2-4
CDR3: CAISAREGTGGGIQYF
DNA: TGTGCCATCAGTGCCAGGGAGGGGACGGGGGGGGGCATTCAGTACTTC

D: .
V: TRBV7-6
size: .
J: TRBJ2-5
CDR3: CASSLATWGQETQYF
DNA: TGTGCCAGCAGCTTAGCTACTTGGGGTCAAGAGACCCAGTACTTC

D: .
V: TRBV7-2
size: .
J: TRBJ2-1
CDR3: CASSLGWGSNEQFF
DNA: TGTGCCAGCAGCTTAGGATGGGGCAGTAATGAGCAGTTCTTC